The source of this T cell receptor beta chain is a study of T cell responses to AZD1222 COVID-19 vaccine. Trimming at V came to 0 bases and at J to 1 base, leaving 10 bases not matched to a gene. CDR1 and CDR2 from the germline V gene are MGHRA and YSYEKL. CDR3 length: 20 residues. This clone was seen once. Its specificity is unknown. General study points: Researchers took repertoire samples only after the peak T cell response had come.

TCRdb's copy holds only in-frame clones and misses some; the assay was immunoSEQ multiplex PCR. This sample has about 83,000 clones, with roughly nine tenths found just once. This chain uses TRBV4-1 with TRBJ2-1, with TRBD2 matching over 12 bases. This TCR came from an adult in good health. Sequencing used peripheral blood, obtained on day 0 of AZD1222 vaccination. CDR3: CASSQETSGRSFGSYNEQFF. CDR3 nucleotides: TGCGCCAGCAGCCAAGAAACTAGCGGGAGGTCTTTCGGGTCCTACAATGAGCAGTTCTTC.